The following is a T cell receptor (beta chain) sequence with its context. This record belongs to a study of blood T cell repertoires in COVID-19. The overall study: Some COVID-19 samples were acute and others convalescent; all came from the United States, Italy and Spain.

As originally analysed: It was from reference gene primer amplification that nucleated cell counts were estimated. The data were produced by immunoSEQ multiplex PCR, yet TCRdb's version contains in-frame clones alone and is incomplete. The D gene and trimming were derived from the DNA, and the V and J assignments and clone size from that table. Here the sample spans 170,000 or so clones, just over 85% being singletons. This CDR3 comprises 16 residues. The V and J ends lost 0 bases and 5 bases respectively, with 16 bases between them. Germline CDR1 reads MGHRA; CDR2 reads YSYEKL. This sequence joins TRBV4-1 and TRBJ1-1; D unclear. The TCR originated in a woman aged 18-29 years who had recovered from COVID-19. Sequencing used PBMCs or T cells enriched from blood (not recorded which). The CDR3 DNA is TGCGCCAGCAGCCAAGACCCCAAGAGGGTGAGTACTGAAGCTTTCTTT. Translating gives CASSQDPKRVSTEAFF.